Shown below are 30 T cell receptor beta chains from a single sample sequenced in a study of OX40 agonist ivuxolimab in advanced cancers. Library preparation used the immunoSEQ multiplex PCR assay. TCRdb holds this immuneACCESS table with in-frame rearrangements only. Some clones are missing; in checked studies, unresolved V genes explain under half, and the rest has no known cause. The sample table holds 45,000 to 70,000 clones, of which 83% were seen once. The top ten clonotypes cover 3.1% of the sample. The sample in question was CD4+ or CD8+ T cells sorted from blood, obtained in a trial of the OX40 agonist ivuxolimab. Receptors originate from an adult with an advanced solid tumor such as melanoma, head and neck, liver or kidney cancer.

V and J are TRBV18 and TRBJ2-7; D may be TRBD1 (5 bases). CDR3 length: 14 amino acids. V was cut by 1 base and J by 2 bases, with 9 bases left in between. Germline values: CDR1 KGHSH, CDR2 LQKENI. CDR3 DNA: TGTGCCAGCTCACCACAGGGGCCGACCTACGAGCAGTACTTC. This translates into CASSPQGPTYEQYF.

The rearrangement joins TRBV28 to TRBJ2-2; 11 bases map to TRBD2. V gave up 5 bases and J gave up 0 bases; unmatched junction bases: 5. There are 17 residues in the CDR3. Germline loops: CDR1 MDHEN, CDR2 SYDVKM. The CDR3 DNA reads as TGTGCCAGCAGTCCCTATAGCGGGAGGGCGAACACCGGGGAGCTGTTTTTT. Its translation is CASSPYSGRANTGELFF.

The rearrangement links TRBV29-1 to TRBJ2-5, with D unresolved. The CDR3 extends over 14 amino acids. Germline assignment: CDR1 SQVTM and CDR2 ANQGSEA. V lost 6 bases to trimming and J lost 1 base, with 15 bases between them. As DNA, the CDR3 is TGCAGCGTAGCAATATTGGCCAGCCAAGAGACCCAGTACTTC. Translation: CSVAILASQETQYF.

The J gene is TRBJ2-1, the V gene TRBV11-2; TRBD2 matches 9 bases. From germline, CDR1 is SGHAT and CDR2 FQNNGV. The V and J ends lost 1 base and 9 bases, in that order; junction bases with no gene match: 4. The CDR3 extends over 14 amino acids. CDR3 DNA sequence: TGTGCCAGCAGCTTAGGGAGGACTAGCGTTGAGCAGTTCTTC. Residues: CASSLGRTSVEQFF.

V gene TRBV10-3 combines with J gene TRBJ2-7, with TRBD1 matching 7 bases. Germline-derived CDR1 and CDR2 are ENHRY and SYGVKD. The CDR3 covers 13 residues. The CDR3 bases are TGTGCAAACTCCCCGGGACAGCCCTTCGAGCAGTACTTC. It codes for CANSPGQPFEQYF.

This clone was seen only once. The V and J genes are TRBV7-2 and TRBJ2-5; no reliable D call. V was shortened by 2 bases and J by 5 bases, with 6 bases between the two germline ends. CDR3 length: 12 residues. Germline CDR1 SGHTA, CDR2 FQGNSA. The CDR3 DNA follows: TGTGCCAGCAGCTTACCGCCGGAGACCCAGTACTTC. It encodes CASSLPPETQYF.

The V call is TRBV11-3, the J call TRBJ2-1; D tentatively reads TRBD1 or TRBD2 (6 bases each). Germline V gene data show CDR1 as SGHNT and CDR2 as YENEEA. Trimming took 6 bases from V and 3 from J, leaving 15 bases between them. The CDR3 runs to 15 residues. CDR3 sequence: CASSIRRGDYNEQFF. Written as DNA, the CDR3 is TGTGCCAGCAGTATACGGAGGGGGGACTACAATGAGCAGTTCTTC.

This clone has only a few counts. The chain links TRBV6-5 to TRBJ2-7, with 8 bases aligning to TRBD1. Germline CDR1 reads MNHEY; CDR2 reads SVGAGI. The ends lost 5 bases at V and 0 bases at J; junction bases unmatched: 3. The CDR3 runs to 14 residues. The CDR3: CASSTGGSSYEQYF. DNA of the CDR3: TGTGCCAGCAGTACAGGGGGGAGCTCCTACGAGCAGTACTTC.

As DNA, the CDR3 is TGTGCCAGCAGCTTAGGCGGGATTGGGAGTGAAGCTTTCTTT. Translation gives CASSLGGIGSEAFF. This chain links TRBV7-2 with TRBJ1-1; D ambiguous. Trimming pared 1 base from V and 7 bases from J, leaving 13 bases between. The CDR3 is made up of 14 amino acids. Per the germline V gene, CDR1 is SGHTA and CDR2 is FQGNSA.

This sequence joins TRBV6-5 and TRBJ2-5; D might be TRBD1 (6 bases). Trimming took 4 bases from V and 4 from J, leaving 16 bases between them. CDR1 is MNHEY, CDR2 SVGAGI, per germline. The CDR3 is made up of 15 amino acids. Here the CDR3 reads CASSSGGRGGETQYF. Here the CDR3 DNA reads TGTGCCAGCAGTTCTGGGGGCAGGGGTGGAGAGACCCAGTACTTC.

The chain recombines TRBV5-6 with TRBJ1-2; a possible D gene is TRBD1 (5 bases). V was trimmed by 0 bases and J by 4 bases, leaving 10 bases between them. Germline V CDR1 and CDR2: SGHDT, YYEEEE. This CDR3 has 14 residues. CDR3 sequence: CASSLAQAPYGYTF. The CDR3 region has the DNA TGTGCCAGCAGCTTGGCACAGGCCCCCTATGGCTACACCTTC.

The J gene is TRBJ2-5, the V gene TRBV10-3, with 9 bases that match TRBD2. V dropped 10 bases and J dropped 5; count of bases not matched to a gene: 5. The germline gives CDR1 ENHRY, CDR2 SYGVKD. This CDR3 region has 12 residues. CDR3 nucleotides: TGTGCCACCGCGGGAGGGGGGGAGACCCAGTACTTC. Translation gives CATAGGGETQYF.

The genes are TRBV25-1 and TRBJ2-4, with a possible D match to TRBD1 (5 bases). Germline CDR1 reads MGHDK; CDR2 reads SYGVNS. The CDR3 runs 15 residues. Trimming shortened V by 4 bases and J by 0 bases, and 10 bases separated the two germline ends. In nucleotides, the CDR3 is TGTGCCAGCAGTGTGACAGTTCTAGCCAAAAACATTCAGTACTTC. It translates to CASSVTVLAKNIQYF.

The chain employs TRBV4-2 and TRBJ1-6; 11 nucleotides line up with TRBD1. The germline V gene has CDR1 LGHNA and CDR2 YNFKEQ. V shed 1 base, J shed 10 bases, and the junction held 3 bases outside the gene matches. The CDR3 consists of 15 residues. As DNA, the CDR3 is TGTGCCAGCAGCCAAGCCCGGACAGGGGGCTCACCCCTCCACTTT. This encodes CASSQARTGGSPLHF.

The V gene is TRBV4-1, the J gene TRBJ1-1; D is uncertain. The CDR3 loop spans 13 amino acids. The germline gives CDR1 MGHRA, CDR2 YSYEKL. V was trimmed by 8 bases and J by 0 bases, leaving 10 bases between them. The CDR3 here is CASQLGMNTEAFF. The DNA for the CDR3 is TGCGCCAGCCAGCTCGGCATGAACACTGAAGCTTTCTTT.

CDR3 protein: CASSLVVPDKNGYTF. The CDR3 DNA reads as TGTGCCAGCAGCTTAGTCGTTCCAGACAAGAATGGCTACACCTTC. The chain recombines TRBV7-9 with TRBJ1-2; D gene unclear. The V gene's germline CDR1 is SEHNR and CDR2 FQNEAQ (reference sequence). Trimming removed 1 base from V and 6 bases from J, with 15 bases in between. This CDR3 comprises 15 residues.

The V gene is TRBV10-2, the J gene TRBJ1-2; no clear D gene. With 0 bases removed from V and 4 bases from J, the gap between germline ends came to 9 bases. The germline CDR1 and CDR2 sequences are WSHSY and SAAADI. The CDR3 sequence is 14 residues long. The CDR3 loop reads CASSESNSLYGYTF. The CDR3 region has the DNA TGCGCCAGCAGTGAGTCTAACAGCCTCTATGGCTACACCTTC.

The chain couples TRBV30 to TRBJ2-1, with 8 nucleotides matching TRBD2. J gave up 4 bases and V 2 bases, and 7 bases lay outside the gene matches. The CDR3 has 15 residues. The germline gives CDR1 GTSNPN, CDR2 SVGIG (reference sequence). In DNA form, the CDR3 reads TGTGCCTGGAGTCGCACTAGCGGAGGATACAATGAGCAGTTCTTC. It codes for CAWSRTSGGYNEQFF.

The V call is TRBV28, the J call TRBJ1-6; no reliable D call. The CDR3 is 11 residues long. Germline-derived CDR1 and CDR2 are MDHEN and SYDVKM. Trimming removed 6 bases at V and 10 bases at J, with 7 bases between. Written as DNA, the CDR3 is TGTGCCAGCAGGAGTGCGTCACCCCTCCACTTT. Its translation: CASRSASPLHF.

The rearrangement links TRBV7-9 to TRBJ1-4; the match to TRBD1 covers 7 bases. This CDR3 has 15 residues. V dropped 5 bases and J dropped 8; count of bases not matched to a gene: 11. The germline V gene has CDR1 SEHNR and CDR2 FQNEAQ (reference sequence). The CDR3 DNA follows: TGTGCCAGCAGCGACGAGAAGGGGGCGGGGGAAAAACTGTTTTTT. It encodes CASSDEKGAGEKLFF.

The chain recombines TRBV19 with TRBJ1-1, with D possibly TRBD1 on 6 matching bases. The germline V gene has CDR1 LNHDA and CDR2 SQIVND (reference sequence). The CDR3 loop spans 12 amino acids. The ends were cut back, 6 bases at V and 6 bases at J, with 11 bases in the middle. In DNA form, the CDR3 reads TGTGCCAGTAGCTTCAGGGGACCTGAAGCTTTCTTT. This encodes CASSFRGPEAFF. The variable domain in full, with the rest retrieved from reference TRBV19 and TRBJ1-1, is DGGITQSPKYLFRKEGQNVTLSCEQNLNHDAMYWYRQDPGQGLRLIYYSQIVNDFQKGDIAEGYSVSREKKESFPLTVTSAQKNPTAFYLCASSFRGPEAFFGQGTRLTVV.

This clone turned up a few times. This chain connects TRBV10-3 to TRBJ2-2; TRBD1 is a possible D gene (6 bases). Germline values: CDR1 ENHRY, CDR2 SYGVKD. V shed 6 bases and J shed 3 bases, with 8 bases lying between them. This CDR3 is built from 13 residues. Here the CDR3 DNA reads TGTGCCATCAGACAGGGAGACACCGGGGAGCTGTTTTTT. It specifies CAIRQGDTGELFF.

V and J are TRBV11-2 and TRBJ2-5; 7 bases fit TRBD2. V shed 0 bases and J 7 bases; nucleotides not matched to a gene: 8. Germline-derived CDR1 and CDR2 are SGHAT and FQNNGV. This CDR3 is built from 15 residues. The CDR3 reads CASSLEGEGRGTQYF. The CDR3 DNA reads as TGTGCCAGCAGCTTAGAGGGCGAAGGGAGGGGGACCCAGTACTTC.

In regard to this clone: Sequence at one end of the junction differs from germline and may be a read error. The rearrangement links TRBV7-2 to TRBJ2-6; possible D gene TRBD1, 5 bases. CDR1 is SGHTA, CDR2 FQGNSA, per germline. The CDR3 contains 18 residues. CDR3 DNA sequence: TGTGCCAGCAGCTTAGTACATTGGACAAATGCTGGGACCAACGTCCTGACTTTC. Protein product: CASSLVHWTNAGTNVLTF.

The V gene is TRBV15, the J gene TRBJ2-7; no definite D call. This CDR3 region has 15 residues. The germline V gene has CDR1 LNHNV and CDR2 YYDKDF (reference sequence). Between the trimmed V and J ends, which lost 4 bases and 1 base, there was a span of 14 bases. The CDR3 region has the DNA TGTGCCACCAGCAAAGAAGCTGTAACGTCCTACGAGCAGTACTTC. It encodes CATSKEAVTSYEQYF. The entire variable domain, with the rest obtained from reference TRBV15 and TRBJ2-7, is as follows: DAMVIQNPRYQVTQFGKPVTLSCSQTLNHNVMYWYQQKSSQAPKLLFHYYDKDFNNEADTPDNFQSRRPNTSFCFLDIRSPGLGDTAMYLCATSKEAVTSYEQYFGPGTRLTVT.

The chain is built from TRBV29-1 and TRBJ1-2; 7 nucleotides match TRBD1. Trimming cost V 7 bases and J 8 bases; bases outside gene matches: 7. The germline CDR1 and CDR2 sequences are SQVTM and ANQGSEA. The CDR3 totals 11 residues. For the CDR3, the DNA is TGCAGCGCCGCCGGACAGGTCGGCTACACCTTC. Translated: CSAAGQVGYTF.

The V and J genes are TRBV5-8 and TRBJ2-7; 8 nucleotides line up with TRBD1. V dropped 8 bases and J dropped 0; count of bases not matched to a gene: 7. The CDR3 sequence is 14 residues long. Germline CDR1 reads SGHTS; CDR2 reads YDEGEE. The CDR3 region is CASKGQVSSYEQYF. The CDR3 nucleotides read TGTGCCAGTAAGGGACAGGTGAGCTCCTACGAGCAGTACTTC.

This clone was detected only once. The chain is built from TRBV27 and TRBJ1-1, with TRBD1 identical over 12 bases. The CDR3 is 16 residues long. The V segment lost 6 bases and the J segment 1 base; nucleotides outside the gene matches: 6. Germline CDR1 reads MNHEY; CDR2 reads SMNVEV (reference sequence). CDR3 DNA: TGTGCCAGCAGAAGGGACAGGGGGCAAGGGAACACTGAAGCTTTCTTT. Amino acids: CASRRDRGQGNTEAFF.

This chain joins TRBV6-6 and TRBJ1-2, with TRBD1 matching over 7 bases. J gave up 0 bases and V 6 bases, and 7 bases lay outside the gene matches. In germline, CDR1 is MNHNY, CDR2 SVGAGI (reference sequence). This CDR3 comprises 15 residues. CDR3 in DNA: TGTGCCAGCAGATCCCCCCAGGGGGCTAACTATGGCTACACCTTC. Translating gives CASRSPQGANYGYTF.

The chain combines TRBV13 with TRBJ2-5; TRBD2 matches 8 bases. Judging by the DNA end, TRBJ2-7 fits better; the J call may be wrong. Germline CDR1 is PRHDT and CDR2 is FYEKMQ (reference sequence). This CDR3 region has 15 residues. The CDR3 sequence is CASSLVSSGPYEQYF. Written as DNA, the CDR3 is TGTGCCAGCAGCTTAGTGTCTAGCGGGCCGTACGAGCAGTACTTC.